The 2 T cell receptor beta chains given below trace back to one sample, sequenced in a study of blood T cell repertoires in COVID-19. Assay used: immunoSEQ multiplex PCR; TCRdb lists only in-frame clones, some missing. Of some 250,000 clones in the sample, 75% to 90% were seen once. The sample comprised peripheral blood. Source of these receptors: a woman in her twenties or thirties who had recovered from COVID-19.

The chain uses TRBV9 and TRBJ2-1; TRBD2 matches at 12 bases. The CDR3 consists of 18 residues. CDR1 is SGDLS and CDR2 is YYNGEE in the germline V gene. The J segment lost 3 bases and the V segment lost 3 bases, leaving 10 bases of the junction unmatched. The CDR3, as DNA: TGTGCCAGCAGCGCCTCTAGCGGGGGGGCAACAAACTACAATGAGCAGTTCTTC. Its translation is CASSASSGGATNYNEQFF. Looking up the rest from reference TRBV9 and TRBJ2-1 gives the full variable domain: DSGVTQTPKHLITATGQRVTLRCSPRSGDLSVYWYQQSLDQGLQFLIQYYNGEERAKGNILERFSAQQFPDLHSELNLSSLELGDSALYFCASSASSGGATNYNEQFFGPGTRLTVL.

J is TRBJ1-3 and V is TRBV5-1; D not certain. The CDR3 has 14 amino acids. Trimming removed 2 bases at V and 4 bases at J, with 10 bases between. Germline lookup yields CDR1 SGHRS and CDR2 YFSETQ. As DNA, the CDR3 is TGCGCCAGCAGCTTAAGTCAGTCCGGAAACACCATATATTTT. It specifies CASSLSQSGNTIYF.